The rows below give T cell receptor beta chains drawn from one sample of a study of CXCR3-negative and CXCR3-positive naive CD8 T cells. TCRdb reanalyzed the 5' RACE reads, giving one entry per CDR3 protein sequence and no DNA. The sample's table shows 100,000 to 150,000 distinct CDR3 sequences. The material sequenced was naive CXCR3- CD8+ T cells from blood. The source of these receptors is a human donor in good health. Some clones in this sample may be carry-over from other donors' samples. CDR3s include the opening cysteine and the closing phenylalanine or tryptophan.

16 TRBJ2-7 TRBV6-5 CASSYYRDRDSYEQYF
14 TRBJ1-5 TRBV20-1 CSASQTGSNQPQHF
15 TRBJ2-7 TRBV9 CASSVGSVSTYEQYF
15 TRBJ2-7 TRBV13 CASSPPQGMAYEQYF
16 TRBJ1-3 TRBV20-1 CSARGSVEFSGNTIYF
17 TRBJ2-2 TRBV7-6 CASSSNPGAVSTGELFF
13 TRBJ2-3 TRBV15 CATSAGGTDTQYF
15 TRBJ2-1 TRBV7-3 CASSLDASGVTEQFF
17 TRBJ2-7 TRBV28 CASSFGVLTERNYEQYF
14 TRBJ1-2 TRBV9 CASTPGGAGYGYTF
17 TRBJ2-3 TRBV10-3 CAISEDSDRGPPDTQYF
15 TRBJ2-5 TRBV15 CATSLRGALEETQYF
18 TRBJ2-3 TRBV12-3/TRBV12-4 CASSLSSGPSPSTDTQYF
17 TRBJ2-1 TRBV7-9 CASRSPIGTSGYNEQFF
14 TRBJ2-1 TRBV11-2 CASSPSASYNEQFF
15 TRBJ2-2 TRBV12-3/TRBV12-4 CASTAREGGTGELFF
18 TRBJ2-6 TRBV5-1 CASSLWPGGLAGANVLTF
17 TRBJ2-1 TRBV5-1 CASSAAGQGFSPNEQFF
15 TRBJ2-1 TRBV7-9 CASSIRDSSYNEQFF
13 TRBJ2-1 TRBV23-1 CASSQSGDNEQFF
16 TRBJ2-7 TRBV20-1 CSARDRGVGPLYEQYF
13 TRBJ2-1 TRBV5-6 CASSPPSDNEQFF
15 TRBJ2-1 TRBV7-3 CASSQGLAGNNEQFF
15 TRBJ2-1 TRBV12-3/TRBV12-4 CASSFERGLVDEQFF
11 TRBJ1-1 TRBV2 CASTLNTEAFF
15 TRBJ2-1 TRBV12-3/TRBV12-4 CASSYPGTDFDEQFF
15 TRBJ1-6 TRBV4-1 CASSQSGGGNSPLHF
14 TRBJ2-1 TRBV12-3/TRBV12-4 CASSFRGLFNEQFF